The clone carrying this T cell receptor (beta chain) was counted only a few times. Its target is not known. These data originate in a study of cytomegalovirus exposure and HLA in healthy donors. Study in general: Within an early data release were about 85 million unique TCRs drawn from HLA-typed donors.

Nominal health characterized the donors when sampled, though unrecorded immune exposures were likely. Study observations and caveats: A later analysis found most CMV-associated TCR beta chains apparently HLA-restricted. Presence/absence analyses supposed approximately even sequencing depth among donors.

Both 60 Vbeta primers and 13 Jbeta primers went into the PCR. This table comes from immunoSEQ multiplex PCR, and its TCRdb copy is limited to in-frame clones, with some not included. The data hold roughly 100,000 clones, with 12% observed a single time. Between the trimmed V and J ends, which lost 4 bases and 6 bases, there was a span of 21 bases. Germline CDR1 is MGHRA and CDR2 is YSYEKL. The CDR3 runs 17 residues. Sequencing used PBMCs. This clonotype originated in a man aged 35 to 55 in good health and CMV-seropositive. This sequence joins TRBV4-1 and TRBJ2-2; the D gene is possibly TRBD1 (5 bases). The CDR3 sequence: CASSPARTPYGSGELFF. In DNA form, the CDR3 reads TGCGCCAGCAGCCCTGCCCGGACACCCTACGGATCCGGGGAGCTGTTTTTT.